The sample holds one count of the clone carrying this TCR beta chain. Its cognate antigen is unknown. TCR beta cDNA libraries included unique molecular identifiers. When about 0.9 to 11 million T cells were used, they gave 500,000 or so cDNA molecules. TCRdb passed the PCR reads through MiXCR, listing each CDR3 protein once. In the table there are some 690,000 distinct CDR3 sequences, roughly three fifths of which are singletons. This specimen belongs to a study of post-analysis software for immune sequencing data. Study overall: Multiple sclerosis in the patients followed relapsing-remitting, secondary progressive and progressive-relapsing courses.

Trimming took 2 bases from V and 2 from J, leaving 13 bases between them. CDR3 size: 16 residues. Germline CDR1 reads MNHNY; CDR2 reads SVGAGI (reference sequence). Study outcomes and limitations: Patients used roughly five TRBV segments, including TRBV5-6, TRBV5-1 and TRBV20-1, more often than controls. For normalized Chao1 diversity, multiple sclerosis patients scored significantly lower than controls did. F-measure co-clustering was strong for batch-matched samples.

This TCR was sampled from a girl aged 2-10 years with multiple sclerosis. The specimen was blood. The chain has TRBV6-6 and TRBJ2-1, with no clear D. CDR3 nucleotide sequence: TGTGCCAGCAGTTACGGTCCTCAATCCCCCTACAATGAGCAGTTCTTC. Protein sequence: CASSYGPQSPYNEQFF.